Many counts were recorded for the clone carrying this TCR beta chain. The antigen is undetermined. From the reads, TCRdb called clonotypes with MiXCR, one entry per CDR3 protein. Of some 220,000 distinct CDR3 sequences listed, 6% to 8% are singletons. The CDR3 is 13 amino acids. Germline loops: CDR1 DFQATT, CDR2 SNEGSKA (reference sequence). V lost 5 bases, J lost 1 base, and 3 bases stayed unmatched. This sample is drawn from a study of T cell repertoires in cytomegalovirus infection. Study at large: Signatures in public TCR beta sequences pointed to both CMV infection and matching HLA type. Regarding the study as a whole: HLA-C-restricted TCR beta clonotypes specific for CMV led the ex vivo response. Totalled public TCR beta family frequency picked out people who carried CMV plus the relevant HLA.

The V and J genes are TRBV20-1 and TRBJ1-1; 8 positions agree with TRBD1. This clonotype was sampled from a human donor in good health (CMV status not recorded). Some clones in this sample may be carry-over from other donors' samples. Source material: PBMCs. The CDR3: CSAPGQGNTEAFF. CDR3 nucleotide sequence: TGCAGTGCTCCAGGACAGGGGAACACTGAAGCTTTCTTT.